This T cell receptor (beta chain) was profiled in a study of T cell responses to AZD1222 COVID-19 vaccine. Profiling relied on immunoSEQ multiplex PCR, and the TCRdb table lists in-frame clones only, not all of them. The sample carries tens of thousands of clones, just over 90% recorded once. As concerns this clone: Its antigen is unknown.

Study results and limitations: The study identified only five or six AZD1222 recipients as seropositive at baseline.

The CDR3 has 14 residues. CDR1 is WSHSY and CDR2 is SAAADI in the germline V gene. V lost 4 bases, J lost 0 bases, and 7 bases lay in between. The receptor's source is an adult who received the AZD1222 COVID-19 vaccine. Source: peripheral blood, taken 28 days after the second AZD1222 dose. The gene calls are TRBV10-2 and TRBJ1-5, with a weak D call TRBD1 (5 bases). CDR3 residues: CASSGGVSNQPQHF. CDR3 DNA sequence: TGCGCCAGCAGTGGGGGGGTTAGCAATCAGCCCCAGCATTTT.